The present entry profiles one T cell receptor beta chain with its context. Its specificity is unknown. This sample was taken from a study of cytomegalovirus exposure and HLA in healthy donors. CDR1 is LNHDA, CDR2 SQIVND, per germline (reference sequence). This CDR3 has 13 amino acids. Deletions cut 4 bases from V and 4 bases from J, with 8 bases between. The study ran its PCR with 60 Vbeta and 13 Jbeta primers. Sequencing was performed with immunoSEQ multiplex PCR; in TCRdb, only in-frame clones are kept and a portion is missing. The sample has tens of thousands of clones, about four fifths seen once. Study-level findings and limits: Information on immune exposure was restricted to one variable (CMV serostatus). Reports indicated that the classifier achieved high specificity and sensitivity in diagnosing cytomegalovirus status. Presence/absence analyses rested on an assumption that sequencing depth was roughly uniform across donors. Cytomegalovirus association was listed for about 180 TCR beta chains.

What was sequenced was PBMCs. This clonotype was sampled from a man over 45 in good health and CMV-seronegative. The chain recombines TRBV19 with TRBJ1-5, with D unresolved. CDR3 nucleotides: TGTGCCAGTAGTAGACAAATTAATCAGCCCCAGCATTTT. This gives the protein CASSRQINQPQHF.